These 30 T cell receptor beta chains came from one sample sequenced in a study of chemoradiotherapy in HPV16-positive cancers. TCRdb's copy holds only in-frame clones and misses some; the assay was immunoSEQ multiplex PCR. The data show 1,500 to 2,500 clones, 80% to 90% seen once. This specimen consisted of tumor tissue, obtained from a patient who underwent chemoradiotherapy. The source of these receptors is a human donor with HPV-associated anogenital cancer.

This rearrangement joins TRBV27 to TRBJ1-5, with 10 bases identical to TRBD1. Unmatched junction bases numbered 17, after V lost 5 bases and J lost 7 bases. The CDR3 covers 18 residues. The V gene's germline CDR1 is MNHEY and CDR2 SMNVEV (reference sequence). The CDR3 loop reads CASSPRGTGDLSWQPQHF. The CDR3 nucleotides read TGTGCCAGCAGTCCGCGCGGGACAGGGGATTTGTCTTGGCAGCCCCAGCATTTT.

The V gene is TRBV5-4, the J gene TRBJ2-1, with unresolved D. The germline V gene encodes CDR1 SGHNT and CDR2 YYREEE (reference sequence). The V gene lost 2 bases and the J gene lost 5 bases, with 5 bases spanning the gap. The CDR3 covers 12 residues. The CDR3 loop is CASSFDDNEQFF. The DNA of the CDR3 is TGTGCCAGCAGCTTTGACGACAATGAGCAGTTCTTC.

This clone was counted only a few times. The genes are TRBV5-1 and TRBJ1-5; tentative D call: TRBD1 (5 bases). The CDR3 runs 13 residues. Germline assignment: CDR1 SGHRS and CDR2 YFSETQ. V was shortened by 4 bases and J by 4 bases, with 9 bases between the two germline ends. Here the CDR3 DNA reads TGCGCCAGCAGCGCGGACATTAATCAGCCCCAGCATTTT. Translating it yields CASSADINQPQHF. Variable domain in full (rest from reference TRBV5-1 and TRBJ1-5): KAGVTQTPRYLIKTRGQQVTLSCSPISGHRSVSWYQQTPGQGLQFLFEYFSETQRNKGNFPGRFSGRQFSNSRSEMNVSTLELGDSALYLCASSADINQPQHFGDGTRLSIL.

The chain is built from TRBV6-1 and TRBJ2-3, with no clear D. Per the germline V gene, CDR1 is MNHNS and CDR2 is SASEGT. The CDR3 is 14 residues long. Trimming stripped 8 bases from V and 4 bases from J, with 16 bases between. As DNA, the CDR3 is TGTGCCAGCCTTGAAGAGGCCTTTTCAGATACGCAGTATTTT. This encodes CASLEEAFSDTQYF.

About this clone: Sequence at one end of the junction differs from germline and may be a read error. The chain links TRBV10-3 to TRBJ2-1; D is undetermined. The length of the CDR3 is 15 residues. Germline-derived CDR1 and CDR2 are ENHRY and SYGVKD. The CDR3 is CAISELGPSNNEQFF. DNA of the CDR3: TGTGCCATCAGTGAGTTAGGACCCTCCAACAATGAGCAGTTCTTC.

V and J are TRBV5-8 and TRBJ1-5; 7 nucleotides align to TRBD1. This CDR3 is built from 16 residues. V shed 3 bases, J shed 1 base, and the junction held 7 bases outside the gene matches. Germline V gives CDR1 SGHTS, CDR2 YDEGEE. CDR3 loop: CASSSFRDSSNQPQHF. The CDR3 DNA sequence: TGTGCCAGCAGCTCGTTCCGGGACAGCAGCAATCAGCCCCAGCATTTT.

J is TRBJ2-7 and V is TRBV2, with D tentatively TRBD2 (6 bases). V lost 8 bases and J lost 7, with 21 bases in between. The CDR3 has 14 amino acids. Per the germline V gene, CDR1 is SNHLY and CDR2 is FYNNEI. CDR3 bases: TGTGCCAGCGCAGGTGCTAGCGTCATAGGGGAGCAGTACTTC. It translates to CASAGASVIGEQYF.

The rearrangement joins TRBV4-1 to TRBJ1-1, with D possibly being TRBD1 (5 bases). This CDR3 comprises 14 residues. Germline lookup yields CDR1 MGHRA and CDR2 YSYEKL. Trimming took 1 base from V and 4 from J, leaving 10 bases between them. CDR3 DNA: TGCGCCAGCAGCCAAGGGGGGGAGGCCACTGAAGCTTTCTTT. This codes for CASSQGGEATEAFF.

This chain uses TRBV10-2 with TRBJ1-4, with TRBD1 matching 8 bases. J was trimmed by 8 bases and V by 7 bases; bases with no gene match: 9. The CDR3 consists of 14 residues. Germline V gives CDR1 WSHSY, CDR2 SAAADI. The CDR3 bases are TGCGCCAGCAAGCCCCAGGGGGCGCCCGAAAAACTGTTTTTT. It is translated as CASKPQGAPEKLFF.

The genes are TRBV30 and TRBJ2-4; no firm D call. The CDR3 has 13 residues. Trimming stripped 5 bases from V and 0 bases from J, with 8 bases between. Germline CDR1 and CDR2: GTSNPN and SVGIG (reference sequence). CDR3 amino acids: CAWANIAKNIQYF. Here the CDR3 DNA reads TGTGCCTGGGCTAATATAGCCAAAAACATTCAGTACTTC.

The chain joins TRBV5-6 to TRBJ1-5; D not certain. The V end lost 4 bases, the J end lost 0 bases, and 11 bases lay between the germline ends. There are 15 residues in the CDR3. The germline gives CDR1 SGHDT, CDR2 YYEEEE. CDR3 sequence: CASSAWKNSNQPQHF. CDR3 nucleotide sequence: TGTGCCAGCAGCGCTTGGAAAAATAGCAATCAGCCCCAGCATTTT.

This chain uses TRBV4-1 with TRBJ2-5; D not resolved. The germline V and J ends were trimmed by 1 base and 5 bases, with 14 bases remaining between them. CDR1 is MGHRA and CDR2 is YSYEKL in the germline V gene. The CDR3 contains 15 residues. The CDR3 DNA sequence: TGCGCCAGCAGCCAAGCGAGCCCTTCGGGCGAGACCCAGTACTTC. It encodes CASSQASPSGETQYF.

The table lists this clone with a count of one. The CDR3 sequence is CASSLGGTSGYEQYF. The CDR3 nucleotides are TGTGCCAGCAGCTTAGGAGGGACTAGCGGCTACGAGCAGTACTTC. The chain links TRBV7-6 to TRBJ2-7; 11 nucleotides line up with TRBD2. CDR1 and CDR2 from the germline V gene are SGHVS and FNYEAQ. V gave up 1 base and J gave up 3 bases; unmatched junction bases: 2. The CDR3 has 15 amino acids.

The chain combines TRBV18 with TRBJ2-3; 7 bases match TRBD1. The junction had 0 bases not matched to a gene; V was cut back by 1 base and J by 5 bases. The CDR3 is 13 amino acids. Germline lookup yields CDR1 KGHSH and CDR2 LQKENI. The CDR3 spells CASSPRQGDTQYF. In nucleotides, the CDR3 is TGTGCCAGCTCACCACGACAGGGAGATACGCAGTATTTT.

The chain is built from TRBV6-6 and TRBJ2-5; TRBD2 might be the D (5 bases). Trimming left V 2 bases short and J 11 bases short, with 15 bases between. Germline CDR1 and CDR2: MNHNY and SVGAGI (reference sequence). CDR3 length: 13 amino acids. CDR3 sequence (DNA): TGTGCCAGCAGTTACCAAAAAACTAGTGAGCAGTACTTC. Translating it yields CASSYQKTSEQYF.

This chain connects TRBV10-1 to TRBJ2-1, with 8 bases lining up with TRBD2. Germline CDR1 WNHNN, CDR2 SYGVQD (reference sequence). CDR3 length: 16 amino acids. Trimming at V came to 3 bases and at J to 7 bases, leaving 11 bases not matched to a gene. The CDR3 coding sequence is TGCGCCAGCAGTGATAGTACTAGCGGTGGACCTAATGAGCAGTTCTTC. As protein: CASSDSTSGGPNEQFF.

The rearrangement links TRBV4-1 to TRBJ2-4; no clear D gene. Trimming stripped 0 bases from V and 8 bases from J, with 17 bases between. CDR1 MGHRA and CDR2 YSYEKL come from the germline V gene. This CDR3 has 16 amino acids. The CDR3 protein is CASSQEKEGQLYIQYF. CDR3 coding DNA: TGCGCCAGCAGCCAAGAAAAGGAAGGCCAACTGTACATTCAGTACTTC.

This clone appeared a few times. The chain combines TRBV19 with TRBJ1-1, with D possibly being TRBD1 (5 bases). Germline V gene lookup returns CDR1 LNHDA and CDR2 SQIVND (reference sequence). The CDR3 is made up of 15 amino acids. V gave up 1 base and J gave up 2 bases, with 11 bases separating them. CDR3: CASSIGGRVNTEAFF. The CDR3 region has the DNA TGTGCCAGTAGTATAGGAGGCAGGGTAAACACTGAAGCTTTCTTT.

The chain recombines TRBV7-2 with TRBJ2-1; unclear D gene. Germline loops: CDR1 SGHTA, CDR2 FQGNSA. V was pared by 4 bases and J by 2 bases, with 15 bases between. The CDR3 is 16 residues long. CDR3 amino acids: CASSSLGRTAYNEQFF. DNA of the CDR3: TGTGCCAGCAGCTCCCTCGGGCGCACTGCCTACAATGAGCAGTTCTTC. Full variable domain (remainder filled in from reference TRBV7-2 and TRBJ2-1): GAGVSQSPSNKVTEKGKDVELRCDPISGHTALYWYRQSLGQGLEFLIYFQGNSAPDKSGLPSDRFSAERTGGSVSTLTIQRTQQEDSAVYLCASSSLGRTAYNEQFFGPGTRLTVL.

V gene TRBV28 combines with J gene TRBJ2-5; D remains unclear. V dropped 7 bases and J dropped 6 bases, with 12 bases sitting between them. This CDR3 is built from 12 residues. Germline V gene data show CDR1 as MDHEN and CDR2 as SYDVKM. CDR3 nucleotide sequence: TGTGCCAGCACCCTTACCGACCAGACCCAGTACTTC. The encoded protein is CASTLTDQTQYF.

V usage is TRBV5-1 and J usage is TRBJ1-5; 8 nucleotides line up with TRBD1. This CDR3 comprises 15 residues. Germline values: CDR1 SGHRS, CDR2 YFSETQ. J gave up 2 bases and V 4 bases, and 5 bases lay outside the gene matches. The CDR3 is CASSPWTGRNQPQHF. In DNA form, the CDR3 reads TGCGCCAGCAGCCCCTGGACAGGGCGCAATCAGCCCCAGCATTTT.

This clone was recorded a few times. The chain links TRBV7-8 to TRBJ2-3; the match to TRBD2 covers 13 bases. Losses at the gene ends were 3 bases for V and 6 bases for J; bases not matched to a gene: 6. Germline CDR1 reads SGHVS; CDR2 reads FQNEAQ. The CDR3 spans 16 residues. The chain's CDR3 is CASSFLGLAGADTQYF. The CDR3 DNA sequence: TGTGCCAGCAGCTTTTTAGGACTAGCGGGAGCGGATACGCAGTATTTT.

This chain connects TRBV11-3 to TRBJ2-4; D uncertain. V dropped 6 bases and J dropped 0 bases, with 9 bases sitting between them. CDR3 length: 14 amino acids. The V gene's germline CDR1 is SGHNT and CDR2 YENEEA. The CDR3 bases are TGTGCCAGCAGTGTAGGCATAGCCAAAAACATTCAGTACTTC. This codes for CASSVGIAKNIQYF.

The chain links TRBV5-1 to TRBJ1-3, with 7 bases fitting TRBD1. V lost 4 bases, J lost 2 bases, and 9 bases stayed unmatched. Per germline, CDR1 SGHRS and CDR2 YFSETQ. The CDR3 covers 16 residues. In DNA, the CDR3 is TGCGCCAGCAGCCCAAATACAGGGGCGACTGGAAACACCATATATTTT. Translating it yields CASSPNTGATGNTIYF.

The chain carries TRBV11-2 and TRBJ2-5; tentatively, D is TRBD1 or TRBD2 (5 bases each). CDR1 and CDR2 from the germline V gene are SGHAT and FQNNGV. This CDR3 comprises 16 residues. V gave up 2 bases and J gave up 4 bases, with 17 bases separating them. DNA of the CDR3: TGTGCCAGCAGCTTAATGGGGCGGGCTGGTGGAGAGACCCAGTACTTC. Translating it yields CASSLMGRAGGETQYF.

This chain connects TRBV11-3 to TRBJ1-1, with a tentative D call TRBD1 (5 bases). Trimming cost V 5 bases and J 4 bases, with 17 bases left between them. The CDR3 length is 15 residues. Germline V gene lookup returns CDR1 SGHNT and CDR2 YENEEA. CDR3 sequence reads: CASSPQGQSTTEAFF. Written as DNA, the CDR3 is TGTGCCAGCAGCCCCCAGGGTCAGAGCACCACTGAAGCTTTCTTT.

The chain has TRBV4-1 and TRBJ1-1; D is undetermined. V was pared by 0 bases and J by 8 bases, with 13 bases between. This CDR3 is 14 amino acids long. Looked up from germline, CDR1 is MGHRA and CDR2 is YSYEKL. CDR3 protein: CASSQDIKETEAFF. The CDR3 nucleotides read TGCGCCAGCAGCCAAGATATAAAGGAGACCGAAGCTTTCTTT.

This chain connects TRBV6-1 to TRBJ2-7; D uncertain. Germline values: CDR1 MNHNS, CDR2 SASEGT. The V end lost 8 bases, the J end lost 0 bases, and 8 bases lay between the germline ends. This CDR3 contains 12 residues. CDR3 DNA sequence: TGTGCCAGCGGCAGGAGCTCCTACGAGCAGTACTTC. This codes for CASGRSSYEQYF.

CDR3 DNA: TGTGCCAGCAGCAATTATATATCCCGGGCAGGGGGTATCCATGAGCAGTTCTTC. Its protein product is CASSNYISRAGGIHEQFF. The chain carries TRBV11-3 and TRBJ2-1; the match to TRBD1 covers 7 bases. CDR1 and CDR2 (germline): SGHNT, YENEEA. V shed 5 bases and J 8 bases; nucleotides not matched to a gene: 21. The CDR3 spans 18 residues.

The gene calls are TRBV18 and TRBJ2-5; 9 nucleotides line up with TRBD2. The junction had 9 bases not matched to a gene; V was cut back by 3 bases and J by 4 bases. The CDR3 is 16 residues long. Looked up from germline, CDR1 is KGHSH and CDR2 is LQKENI. CDR3 protein: CASSPDSGSPLETQYF. The CDR3 DNA reads TGTGCCAGCTCACCGGATAGCGGGAGCCCACTAGAGACCCAGTACTTC.